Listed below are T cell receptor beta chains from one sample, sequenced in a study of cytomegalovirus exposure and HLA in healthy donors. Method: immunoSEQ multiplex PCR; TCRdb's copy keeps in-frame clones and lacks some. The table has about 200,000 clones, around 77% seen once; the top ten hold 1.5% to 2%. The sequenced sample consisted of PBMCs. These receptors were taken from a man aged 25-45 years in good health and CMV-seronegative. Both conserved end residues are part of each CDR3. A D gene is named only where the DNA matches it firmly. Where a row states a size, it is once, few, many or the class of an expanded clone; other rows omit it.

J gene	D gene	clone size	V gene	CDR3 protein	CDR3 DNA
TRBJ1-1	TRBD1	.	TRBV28	CASPVRGQSNTEAFF	TGTGCCAGCCCGGTCAGGGGGCAATCGAACACTGAAGCTTTCTTT
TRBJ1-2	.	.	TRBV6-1	CASRGSLVPIYGYTF	TGTGCCAGCAGGGGCAGTTTAGTCCCAATTTATGGCTACACCTTC
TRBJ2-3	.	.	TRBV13	CASSAALVMDTQYF	TGTGCCAGCAGCGCGGCACTAGTTATGGATACGCAGTATTTT
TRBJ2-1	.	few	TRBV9	CASSPSGGSYNEQFF	TGTGCCAGCAGCCCGTCCGGGGGCTCCTACAATGAGCAGTTCTTC
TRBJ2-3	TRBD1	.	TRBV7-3	CASSLGQGTDTQYF	TGTGCCAGCAGCTTGGGACAGGGAACAGATACGCAGTATTTT
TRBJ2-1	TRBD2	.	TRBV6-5	CASSYSTSGIYNEQFF	TGTGCCAGCAGTTACTCCACTAGCGGAATTTACAATGAGCAGTTCTTC
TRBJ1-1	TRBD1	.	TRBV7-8	CASSLARFPGQGRNTEAFF	TGTGCCAGCAGCTTAGCGCGGTTTCCGGGACAGGGACGGAACACTGAAGCTTTCTTT
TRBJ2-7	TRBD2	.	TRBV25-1	CASTTSGTSGIYEQYF	TGTGCCAGCACAACCTCCGGGACTAGCGGTATTTACGAGCAGTACTTC
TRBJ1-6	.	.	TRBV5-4	CASSAQESSYNSPLHF	TGTGCCAGCAGCGCCCAGGAAAGCTCCTATAATTCACCCCTCCACTTT
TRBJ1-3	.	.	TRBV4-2	CASSQDPGGTGNTIYF	TGTGCCAGCAGCCAAGATCCCGGAGGAACTGGAAACACCATATATTTT
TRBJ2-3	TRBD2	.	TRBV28	CASSLRGSSPDTQYF	TGTGCCAGCAGCCTACGCGGGAGCTCACCAGATACGCAGTATTTT
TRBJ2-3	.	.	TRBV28	CASSFSRDWATDTQYF	TGTGCCAGCAGTTTCTCCCGGGACTGGGCCACAGATACGCAGTATTTT
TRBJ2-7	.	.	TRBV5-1	CASRSWGTEQYF	TGCGCCAGCAGAAGTTGGGGCACCGAGCAGTACTTC
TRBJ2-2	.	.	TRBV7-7	CASSLDLVGPNTGELFF	TGTGCCAGCAGCTTAGACCTCGTGGGCCCGAACACCGGGGAGCTGTTTTTT
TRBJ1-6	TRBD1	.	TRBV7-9	CASSQGQGGSPLHF	TGTGCCAGCAGCCAGGGACAGGGAGGTTCACCCCTCCACTTT
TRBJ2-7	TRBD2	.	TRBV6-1	CASSEFRTSGRMGQYF	TGTGCCAGCAGTGAATTCAGGACTAGCGGGAGAATGGGGCAGTACTTC
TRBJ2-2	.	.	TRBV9	CASSGTANTGELFF	TGTGCCAGCAGCGGGACAGCGAACACCGGGGAGCTGTTTTTT
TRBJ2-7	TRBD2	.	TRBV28	CASSLGTISSYEQYF	TGTGCCAGCAGCCTTGGGACTATAAGCTCCTACGAGCAGTACTTC
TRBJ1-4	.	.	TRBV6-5	CASSPRTDGGLFF	TGTGCCAGCAGCCCGAGGACAGACGGGGGGCTGTTTTTT
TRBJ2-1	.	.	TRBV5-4	CASSRSWRDGNEQFF	TGTGCCAGCAGCCGTAGTTGGCGGGATGGTAATGAGCAGTTCTTC
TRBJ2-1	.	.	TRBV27	CASSRRGYEQFF	TGTGCCAGCAGTCGCAGGGGCTATGAGCAGTTCTTC
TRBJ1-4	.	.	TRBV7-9	CASSLVGANEKLFF	TGTGCCAGCAGCTTAGTCGGGGCTAATGAAAAACTGTTTTTT
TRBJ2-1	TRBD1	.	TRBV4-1	CASSLLDRGLNEQFF	TGCGCCAGCAGCCTACTCGACAGGGGGCTCAATGAGCAGTTCTTC
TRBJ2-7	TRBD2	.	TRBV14	CASSSSLAGAQYF	TGTGCCAGCAGCTCGTCCTTAGCGGGAGCACAGTACTTC
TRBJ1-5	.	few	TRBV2	CASSARDYQPQHF	TGTGCCAGCAGTGCCAGGGATTATCAGCCCCAGCATTTT
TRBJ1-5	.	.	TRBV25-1	CASSEAKGQHQPQHF	TGTGCCAGCAGTGAAGCCAAGGGGCAACATCAGCCCCAGCATTTT
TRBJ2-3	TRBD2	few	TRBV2	CASKENLSGGNSDTQYF	TGTGCCAGCAAAGAAAACCTTAGCGGGGGGAACTCAGATACGCAGTATTTT
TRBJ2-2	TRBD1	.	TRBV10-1	CASSGTGGLPGELFF	TGCGCCAGCAGTGGGACAGGGGGCCTTCCCGGGGAGCTGTTTTTT
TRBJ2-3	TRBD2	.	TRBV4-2	CASSQVGGLSSTDTQYF	TGTGCCAGCAGCCAAGTCGGGGGACTATCTAGCACAGATACGCAGTATTTT
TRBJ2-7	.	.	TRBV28	CASSFWGGAISYEQYF	TGTGCCAGCAGTTTCTGGGGCGGGGCTATCTCCTACGAGCAGTACTTC
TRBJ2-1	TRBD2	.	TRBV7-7	CASSLELGGFGQFF	TGTGCTAGCAGCTTAGAACTGGGGGGGTTCGGGCAGTTCTTC
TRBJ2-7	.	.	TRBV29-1	CSVAGTLVSYEQYF	TGCAGCGTTGCAGGGACACTGGTTTCCTACGAGCAGTACTTC
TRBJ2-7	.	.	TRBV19	CASSPRDTDPYEQYF	TGTGCCAGTAGTCCCCGGGACACCGATCCCTACGAGCAGTACTTC
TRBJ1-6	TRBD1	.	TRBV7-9	CASSSRTGEDSPLHF	TGTGCCAGCAGCTCAAGGACAGGGGAGGATTCACCCCTCCACTTT
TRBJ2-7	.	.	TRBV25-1	CASSARDSEFYEQYF	TGTGCCAGCAGTGCCAGGGACTCGGAATTCTACGAGCAGTACTTC
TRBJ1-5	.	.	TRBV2	CASTQASDNQPQHF	TGTGCCAGCACCCAGGCATCAGACAATCAGCCCCAGCATTTT
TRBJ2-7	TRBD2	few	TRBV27	CASSKGTQAGTYEQYF	TGTGCCAGCAGTAAAGGGACCCAAGCGGGAACCTACGAGCAGTACTTC
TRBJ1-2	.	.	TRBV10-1	CASSEGRANGYTF	TGCGCCAGCAGTGAGGGCAGGGCCAATGGCTACACCTTC
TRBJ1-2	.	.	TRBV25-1	CASSEDSNYGYTF	TGTGCCAGCAGTGAAGACAGCAACTATGGCTACACCTTC
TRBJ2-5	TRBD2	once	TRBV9	CASSAPGAGVETQYF	TGTGCCAGCAGCGCCCCAGGTGCGGGAGTTGAGACCCAGTACTTC
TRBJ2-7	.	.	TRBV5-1	CASSLALAITPGHGSYEQYF	TGCGCCAGCAGCTTGGCTCTAGCTATTACACCGGGACATGGCTCCTACGAGCAGTACTTC
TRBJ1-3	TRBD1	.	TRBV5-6	CASSFYDRAGNTIYF	TGTGCCAGCAGCTTTTATGACAGGGCTGGAAACACCATATATTTT
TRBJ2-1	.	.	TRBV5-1	CASSYTTGNNEQFF	TGCGCCAGCAGCTACACGACTGGTAACAATGAGCAGTTCTTC
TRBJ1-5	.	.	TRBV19	CASSRPQGHEGNQPQHF	TGTGCCAGTAGCCGCCCACAGGGTCATGAGGGCAATCAGCCCCAGCATTTT
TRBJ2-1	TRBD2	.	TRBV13	CASSYWTSGTNEQFF	TGTGCCAGCAGCTACTGGACTAGCGGGACCAATGAGCAGTTCTTC
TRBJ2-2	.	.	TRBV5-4	CASSFEGTNTGELFF	TGTGCCAGCAGCTTCGAGGGAACGAACACCGGGGAGCTGTTTTTT
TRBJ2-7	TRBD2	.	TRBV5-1	CASSSGTSGRTSYEQYF	TGCGCCAGCAGCTCGGGGACTAGCGGGAGGACTTCCTACGAGCAGTACTTC
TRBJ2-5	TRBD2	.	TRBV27	CASSSRLAGNQETQYF	TGTGCCAGCAGTTCCCGTCTAGCGGGTAACCAAGAGACCCAGTACTTC
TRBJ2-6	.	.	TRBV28	CASSLQARSGANVLTF	TGTGCCAGCAGTTTACAGGCCCGCTCTGGGGCCAACGTCCTGACTTTC
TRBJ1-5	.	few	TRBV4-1	CASSQNQGSNQPQHF	TGCGCCAGCAGCCAAAATCAGGGTAGCAATCAGCCCCAGCATTTT
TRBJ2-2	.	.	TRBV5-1	CASSSSGTLNTGELFF	TGCGCCAGCAGCTCCTCCGGGACACTGAACACCGGGGAGCTGTTTTTT
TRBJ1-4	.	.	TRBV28	CASSYQESYNEKLFF	TGTGCCAGCAGTTACCAGGAATCCTATAATGAAAAACTGTTTTTT